This T cell receptor beta chain was captured in a study of post-analysis software for immune sequencing data. Study-level information: Recorded subtypes: relapsing-remitting, secondary progressive, progressive-relapsing; some patients unannotated.

Points from the study as a whole: Higher frequency in patients than in controls was seen for 5 or 6 TRBV segments, with TRBV5-6, TRBV5-1 and TRBV20-1 among them.

CDR3 length: 14 residues. Germline CDR1 is MDHEN and CDR2 is SYDVKM. V lost 2 bases to trimming and J lost 8 bases, with 10 bases between them. TCR beta cDNA libraries had unique molecular identifiers. A single record per CDR3 protein comes from TCRdb applying MiXCR to the PCR reads. The data hold 800,000 to 950,000 distinct CDR3 sequences, with under 70% observed a single time. Concerning this clonotype itself: Its antigen is currently unknown.

Sequencing was done on a sample of blood. V is TRBV28 and J is TRBJ1-6; D gene unclear. This receptor was identified in a girl aged 5 to 17 with multiple sclerosis. The CDR3 sequence: CASSLGSSHSPLHF. Written as DNA, the CDR3 is TGTGCCAGCAGTTTAGGGTCGAGCCATTCACCCCTCCACTTT.